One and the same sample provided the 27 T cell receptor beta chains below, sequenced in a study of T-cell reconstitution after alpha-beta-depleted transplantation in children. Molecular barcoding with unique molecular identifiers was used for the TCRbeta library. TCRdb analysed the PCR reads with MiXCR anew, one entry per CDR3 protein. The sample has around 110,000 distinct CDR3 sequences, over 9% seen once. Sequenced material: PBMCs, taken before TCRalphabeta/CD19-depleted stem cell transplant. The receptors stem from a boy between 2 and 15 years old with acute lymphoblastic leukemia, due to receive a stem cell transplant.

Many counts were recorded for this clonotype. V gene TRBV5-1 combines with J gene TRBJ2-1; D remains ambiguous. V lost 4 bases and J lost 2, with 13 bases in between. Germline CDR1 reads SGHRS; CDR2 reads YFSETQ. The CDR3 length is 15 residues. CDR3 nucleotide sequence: TGCGCCAGCAGCCCGGACGGGCCGGCCTACAATGAGCAGTTCTTC. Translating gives CASSPDGPAYNEQFF.

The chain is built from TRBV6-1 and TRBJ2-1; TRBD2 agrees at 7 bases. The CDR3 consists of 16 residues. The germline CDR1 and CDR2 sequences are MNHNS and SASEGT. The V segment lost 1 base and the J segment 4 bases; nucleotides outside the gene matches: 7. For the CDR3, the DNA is TGTGCCAGCAGTGAAGTGGTTCTAGCGGCTTACAATGAGCAGTTCTTC. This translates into CASSEVVLAAYNEQFF.

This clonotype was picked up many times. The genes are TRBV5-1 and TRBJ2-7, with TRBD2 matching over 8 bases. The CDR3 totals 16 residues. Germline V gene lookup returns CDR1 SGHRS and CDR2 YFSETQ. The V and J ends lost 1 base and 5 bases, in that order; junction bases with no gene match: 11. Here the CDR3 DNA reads TGCGCCAGCAGCTTGTATGGCGGGAGGCTCTTCAACGAGCAGTACTTC. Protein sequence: CASSLYGGRLFNEQYF.

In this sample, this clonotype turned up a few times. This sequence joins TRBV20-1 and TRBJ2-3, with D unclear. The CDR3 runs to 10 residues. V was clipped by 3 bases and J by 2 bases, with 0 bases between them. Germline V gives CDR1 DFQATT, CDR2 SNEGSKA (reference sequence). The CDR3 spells CSASTDTQYF. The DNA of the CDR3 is TGCAGTGCTAGCACAGATACGCAGTATTTT.

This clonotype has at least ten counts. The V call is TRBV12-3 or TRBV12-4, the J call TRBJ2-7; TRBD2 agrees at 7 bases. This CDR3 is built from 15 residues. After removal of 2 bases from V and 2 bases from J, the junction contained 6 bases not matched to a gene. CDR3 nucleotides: TGTGCCAGCAGTTTACTCGGTGGGAGGGCCTACGAGCAGTACTTC. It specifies CASSLLGGRAYEQYF.

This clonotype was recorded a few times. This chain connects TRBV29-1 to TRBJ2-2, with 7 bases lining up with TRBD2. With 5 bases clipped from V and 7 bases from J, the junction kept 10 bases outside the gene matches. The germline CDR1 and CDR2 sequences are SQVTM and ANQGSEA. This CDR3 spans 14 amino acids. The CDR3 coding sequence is TGCAGCGTTCCTGGACTAGGAGGATACGGGGAGCTGTTTTTT. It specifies CSVPGLGGYGELFF.

The CDR3 region has the DNA TGCAGCGTCGAGCCCCAGTTCCGATTCGGACAGCGCACAGATACGCAGTATTTT. This codes for CSVEPQFRFGQRTDTQYF. This chain uses TRBV29-1 with TRBJ2-3, with D perhaps matching TRBD1 (6 bases). The V end was cut by 6 bases, the J end by 1 base, with 26 bases between. The CDR3 extends over 18 amino acids. The germline V gene has CDR1 SQVTM and CDR2 ANQGSEA.

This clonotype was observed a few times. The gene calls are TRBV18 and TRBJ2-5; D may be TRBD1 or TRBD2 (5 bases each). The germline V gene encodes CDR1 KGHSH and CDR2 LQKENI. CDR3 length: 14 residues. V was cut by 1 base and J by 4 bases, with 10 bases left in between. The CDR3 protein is CASSPLRAGETQYF. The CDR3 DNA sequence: TGTGCCAGCTCACCACTCAGGGCGGGAGAGACCCAGTACTTC.

The CDR3 is CSVDTTYEQYF. CDR3 nucleotide sequence: TGCAGCGTTGACACAACATACGAGCAGTACTTC. The V gene is TRBV29-1, the J gene TRBJ2-7; D is undetermined. The CDR3 has 11 residues. V was cut by 3 bases and J by 4 bases, with 7 bases left in between. The germline V gene encodes CDR1 SQVTM and CDR2 ANQGSEA.

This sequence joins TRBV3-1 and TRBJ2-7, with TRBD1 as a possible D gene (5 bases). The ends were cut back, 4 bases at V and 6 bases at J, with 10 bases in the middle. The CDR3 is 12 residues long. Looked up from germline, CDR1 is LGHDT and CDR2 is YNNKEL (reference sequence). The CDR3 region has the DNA TGTGCCAGCAGCCCAACAGGAACCGAGCAGTACTTC. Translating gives CASSPTGTEQYF.

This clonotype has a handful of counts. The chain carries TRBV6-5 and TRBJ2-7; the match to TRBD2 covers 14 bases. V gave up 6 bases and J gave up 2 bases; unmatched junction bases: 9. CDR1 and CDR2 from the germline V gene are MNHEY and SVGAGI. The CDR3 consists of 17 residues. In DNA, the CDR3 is TGTGCCAGCAGCCTGACTAGCGGGAGGGCCGTGGCCTACGAGCAGTACTTC. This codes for CASSLTSGRAVAYEQYF.

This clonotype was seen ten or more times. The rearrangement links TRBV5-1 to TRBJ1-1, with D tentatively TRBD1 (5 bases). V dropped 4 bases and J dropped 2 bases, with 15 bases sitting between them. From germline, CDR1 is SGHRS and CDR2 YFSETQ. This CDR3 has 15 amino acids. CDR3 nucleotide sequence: TGCGCCAGCAGCCTATTAACAGGTAGCAACACTGAAGCTTTCTTT. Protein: CASSLLTGSNTEAFF.

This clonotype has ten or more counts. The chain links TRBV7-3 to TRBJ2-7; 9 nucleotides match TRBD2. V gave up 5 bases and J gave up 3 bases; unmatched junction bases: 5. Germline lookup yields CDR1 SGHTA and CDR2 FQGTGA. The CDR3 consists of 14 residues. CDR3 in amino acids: CASSHGTSSYEQYF. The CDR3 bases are TGTGCCAGCAGCCACGGGACTAGCAGCTACGAGCAGTACTTC.

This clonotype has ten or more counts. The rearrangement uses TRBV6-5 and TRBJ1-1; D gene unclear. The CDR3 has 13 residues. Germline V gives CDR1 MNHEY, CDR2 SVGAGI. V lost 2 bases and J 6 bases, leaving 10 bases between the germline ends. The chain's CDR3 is CASSYEGGSEAFF. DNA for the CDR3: TGTGCCAGCAGTTACGAGGGAGGATCTGAAGCTTTCTTT.

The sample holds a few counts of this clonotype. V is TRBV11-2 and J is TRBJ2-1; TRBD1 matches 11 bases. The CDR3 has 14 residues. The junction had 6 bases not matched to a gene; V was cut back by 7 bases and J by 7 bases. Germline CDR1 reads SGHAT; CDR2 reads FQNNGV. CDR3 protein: CASTRTGGFNEQFF. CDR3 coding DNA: TGTGCCAGCACCAGGACAGGGGGCTTTAATGAGCAGTTCTTC.

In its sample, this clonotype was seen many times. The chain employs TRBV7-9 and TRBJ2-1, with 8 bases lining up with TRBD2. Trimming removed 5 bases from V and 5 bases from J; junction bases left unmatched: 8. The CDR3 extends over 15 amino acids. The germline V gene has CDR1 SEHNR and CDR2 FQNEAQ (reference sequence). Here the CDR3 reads CASSTRGSGNNEQFF. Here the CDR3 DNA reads TGTGCCAGCAGCACCAGGGGTAGCGGGAACAATGAGCAGTTCTTC.

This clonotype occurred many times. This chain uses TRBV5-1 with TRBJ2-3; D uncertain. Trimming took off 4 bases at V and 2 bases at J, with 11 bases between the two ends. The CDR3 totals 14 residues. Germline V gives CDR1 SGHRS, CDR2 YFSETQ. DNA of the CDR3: TGCGCCAGCAGCAGGGCCTCCATCACAGATACGCAGTATTTT. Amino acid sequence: CASSRASITDTQYF.

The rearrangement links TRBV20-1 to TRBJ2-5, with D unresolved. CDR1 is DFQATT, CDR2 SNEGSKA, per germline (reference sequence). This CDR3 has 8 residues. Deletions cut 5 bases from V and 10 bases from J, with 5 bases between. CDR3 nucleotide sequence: TGCAGTGCTCGGAACCAGTACTTC. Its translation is CSARNQYF.

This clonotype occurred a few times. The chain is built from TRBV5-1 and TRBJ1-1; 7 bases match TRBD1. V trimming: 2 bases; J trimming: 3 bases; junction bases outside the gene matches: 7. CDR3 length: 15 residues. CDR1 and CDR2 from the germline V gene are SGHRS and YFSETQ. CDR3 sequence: CASSFTTGSDTEAFF. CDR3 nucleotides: TGCGCCAGCAGCTTCACGACAGGGTCGGACACTGAAGCTTTCTTT.

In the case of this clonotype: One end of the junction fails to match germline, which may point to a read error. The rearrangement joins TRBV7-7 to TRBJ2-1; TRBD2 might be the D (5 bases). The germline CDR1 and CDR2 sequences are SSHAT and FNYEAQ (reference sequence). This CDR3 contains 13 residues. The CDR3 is CASSLQRYNEQFF. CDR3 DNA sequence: TGTGCTAGCAGCTTACAGCGGTACAATGAGCAGTTCTTC.

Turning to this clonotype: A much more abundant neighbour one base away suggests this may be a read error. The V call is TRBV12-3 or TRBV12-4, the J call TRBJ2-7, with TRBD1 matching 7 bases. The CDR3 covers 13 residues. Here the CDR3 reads CATSLGTDYEQYF. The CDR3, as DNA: TGTGCCACCAGTCTCGGGACAGACTACGAGCAGTACTTC.

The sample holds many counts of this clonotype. This chain's CDR3 is CASTGSSGAYNEQFF. In DNA form, the CDR3 reads TGCGCCAGCACCGGGTCTAGCGGAGCCTACAATGAGCAGTTCTTC. The gene calls are TRBV5-1 and TRBJ2-1; 7 nucleotides match TRBD2. This CDR3 has 15 amino acids. The V segment lost 6 bases and the J segment 2 bases; nucleotides outside the gene matches: 8. Germline CDR1 reads SGHRS; CDR2 reads YFSETQ.

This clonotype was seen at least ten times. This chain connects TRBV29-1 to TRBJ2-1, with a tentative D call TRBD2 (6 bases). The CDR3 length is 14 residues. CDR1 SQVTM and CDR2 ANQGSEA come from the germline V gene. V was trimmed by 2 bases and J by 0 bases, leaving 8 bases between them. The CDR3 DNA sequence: TGCAGCGTTGAATACGGGAGCTCCTACAATGAGCAGTTCTTC. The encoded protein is CSVEYGSSYNEQFF.

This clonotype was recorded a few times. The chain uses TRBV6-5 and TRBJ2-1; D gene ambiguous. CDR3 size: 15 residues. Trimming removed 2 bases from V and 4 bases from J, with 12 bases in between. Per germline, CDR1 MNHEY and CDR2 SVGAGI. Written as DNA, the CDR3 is TGTGCCAGCAGTTACCGGGCCCAGATTTACAATGAGCAGTTCTTC. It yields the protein CASSYRAQIYNEQFF.

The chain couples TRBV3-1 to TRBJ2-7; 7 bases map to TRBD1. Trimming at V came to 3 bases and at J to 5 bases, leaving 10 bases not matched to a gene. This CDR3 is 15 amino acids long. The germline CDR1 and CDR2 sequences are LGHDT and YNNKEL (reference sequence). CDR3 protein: CASSHTGQSTHEQYF. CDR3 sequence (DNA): TGTGCCAGCAGCCATACGGGACAGTCCACCCACGAGCAGTACTTC.

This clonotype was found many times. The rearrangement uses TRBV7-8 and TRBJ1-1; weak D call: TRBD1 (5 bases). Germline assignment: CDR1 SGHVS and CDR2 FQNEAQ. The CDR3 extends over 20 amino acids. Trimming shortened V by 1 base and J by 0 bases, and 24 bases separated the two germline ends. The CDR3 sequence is CASSLVRAGRGSLMNTEAFF. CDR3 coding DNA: TGTGCCAGCAGCTTAGTACGCGCGGGGAGGGGCTCACTTATGAACACTGAAGCTTTCTTT.

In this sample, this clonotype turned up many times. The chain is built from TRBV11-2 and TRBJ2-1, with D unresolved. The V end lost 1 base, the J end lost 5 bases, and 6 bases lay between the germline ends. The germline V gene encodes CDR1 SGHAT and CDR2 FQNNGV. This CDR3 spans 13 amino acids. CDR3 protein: CASSLVANNEQFF. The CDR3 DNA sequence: TGTGCCAGCAGCTTAGTGGCTAACAATGAGCAGTTCTTC.